This T cell receptor (beta chain) was captured by sequencing in a study of blood T cells in healthy people across ages. Study results and limitations: Strongly correlated with naive T cell percentage was TCR beta diversity.

The CDR3 extends over 13 amino acids. V lost 6 bases and J lost 10; bases outside the gene matches: 7. Looked up from germline, CDR1 is WSHSY and CDR2 is SAAADI. A second roughly 6 to 12 cycle PCR used barcoded and J-beta primers. The template-switch adaptor was a 5' adaptor with 12 random nucleotides. It tagged each cDNA molecule. TCRdb called the 5' RACE reads again in MiXCR, with one record for every CDR3 protein. The sample carries more than 700,000 distinct CDR3 sequences, 40% to 65% recorded once. This clonotype was seen only once. Its antigen is unidentified. V and J are TRBV10-2 and TRBJ2-1; 9 bases align to TRBD2. The sequenced material came from blood. This clonotype was sampled from a man older than 75 in good health. CDR3 DNA sequence: TGCGCCAGCAGGGTAGCGGGAGTAGGCGAGCAGTTCTTC. Translation: CASRVAGVGEQFF.